Listed below are T cell receptor beta chains from one sample, sequenced in a study of T-cell memory formation after mild COVID-19. TCRdb ran MiXCR on the 5' RACE reads and lists one entry per CDR3 protein. The sample has about 340,000 distinct CDR3 sequences; 10% to 15% are singletons. Input material: PBMCs or a T cell subset sorted from them (not recorded which). The receptors were sampled from a man younger than 35 who had mild COVID-19 (a few samples of this study predate the infection). Cell type and time point are not known. Both conserved end residues are part of each CDR3. A D gene is named only where the DNA matches it firmly. Clone size is given for some rows only: seen once, a few or many times, or a class if the clone is expanded.

V: TRBV2; size: -; length: 14; D: -; J: TRBJ2-5; DNA: TGTGCCAGCAGTGACAGGACGGGTTATGCGACCCAGTACTTC; CDR3: CASSDRTGYATQYF
V: TRBV7-9; size: many; length: 12; D: -; J: TRBJ2-1; DNA: TGTGCCAGCAGCTTTGCACCCAATGAGCAGTTCTTC; CDR3: CASSFAPNEQFF
V: TRBV5-1; size: -; length: 21; D: -; J: TRBJ2-4; DNA: TGCGCCAGCAGCTTGGCCGGTTTTTCCCCCGCCAAACGGGATGTCAAAAACATTCAGTACTTC; CDR3: CASSLAGFSPAKRDVKNIQYF
V: TRBV12-3/TRBV12-4; size: many; length: 15; D: -; J: TRBJ2-5; DNA: TGTGCCAGCAGTTTGGAGGGACAGTTACAAGAGACCCAGTACTTC; CDR3: CASSLEGQLQETQYF
V: TRBV7-8; size: few; length: 15; D: -; J: TRBJ1-4; DNA: TGTGCCAGCAGCCTAGGTGGGCGCGGCGCTGAAAAACTGTTTTTT; CDR3: CASSLGGRGAEKLFF
V: TRBV7-9; size: -; length: 14; D: -; J: TRBJ1-2; DNA: TGTGCCAGCAGCTTAGGAGGGCCGACGAATGGCTACACCTTC; CDR3: CASSLGGPTNGYTF
V: TRBV25-1; size: -; length: 13; D: -; J: TRBJ2-4; DNA: TGTGCCAGCAGTGATAGGGGCACCTTCGTTCAGTACTTC; CDR3: CASSDRGTFVQYF
V: TRBV5-1; size: few; length: 16; D: TRBD2; J: TRBJ2-3; DNA: TGCGCCAGCAGCTTTATAGCGGGGGGCGTCACAGATACGCAGTATTTT; CDR3: CASSFIAGGVTDTQYF
V: TRBV12-3/TRBV12-4; size: few; length: 15; D: -; J: TRBJ1-1; DNA: TGTGCCAGCAGGAGGGGCGCTTCTCAGAACACTGAAGCTTTCTTT; CDR3: CASRRGASQNTEAFF
V: TRBV20-1; size: few; length: 15; D: -; J: TRBJ2-3; DNA: TGCAGTGCTACCCCGGTTCACAGACGCACAGATACGCAGTATTTT; CDR3: CSATPVHRRTDTQYF
V: TRBV24-1; size: few; length: 15; D: TRBD2; J: TRBJ2-1; DNA: TGTGCCACCAGCCAGACTAGCGGGGCCGGCAATGAGCAGTTCTTC; CDR3: CATSQTSGAGNEQFF
V: TRBV7-6; size: -; length: 15; D: TRBD1; J: TRBJ2-5; DNA: TGTGCCAGCAGCTCCCTGACAGGGACGGGAGAGACCCAGTACTTC; CDR3: CASSSLTGTGETQYF
V: TRBV6-6; size: few; length: 14; D: TRBD1; J: TRBJ1-5; DNA: TGTGCCAGCAGATTTACAGGGGCCAATCAGCCCCAGCATTTT; CDR3: CASRFTGANQPQHF
V: TRBV5-1; size: few; length: 18; D: TRBD2; J: TRBJ2-7; DNA: TGCGCCAGCAGCGAATCACCGGGACTAGCGGGGGACACCTACGAGCAGTACTTC; CDR3: CASSESPGLAGDTYEQYF
V: TRBV19; size: few; length: 13; D: -; J: TRBJ2-3; DNA: TGTGCCAGTAGTGCCCGACTGGGAGATACGCAGTATTTT; CDR3: CASSARLGDTQYF
V: TRBV7-2; size: many; length: 15; D: TRBD2; J: TRBJ2-1; DNA: TGTGCCAGCAGCTTAAGCGGGGGCTTAGGCAATGAGCAGTTCTTC; CDR3: CASSLSGGLGNEQFF
V: TRBV6-2/TRBV6-3; size: many; length: 14; D: TRBD1; J: TRBJ1-5; DNA: TGTGCCAGCAGTCCTACAGGGGGCAATCAGCCCCAGCATTTT; CDR3: CASSPTGGNQPQHF
V: TRBV2; size: few; length: 15; D: -; J: TRBJ2-1; DNA: TGTGCCAGCAGTGAAAGGCCGGACAGATACAATGAGCAGTTCTTC; CDR3: CASSERPDRYNEQFF
V: TRBV19; size: many; length: 12; D: -; J: TRBJ2-3; DNA: TGTGCGAGTACTAGCCGCACAGATACGCAGTATTTT; CDR3: CASTSRTDTQYF
V: TRBV28; size: few; length: 15; D: -; J: TRBJ2-5; DNA: TGTGCCAGCAGTACCCCGTGGCGGCCCCAAGAGACCCAGTACTTC; CDR3: CASSTPWRPQETQYF
V: TRBV18; size: few; length: 18; D: TRBD2; J: TRBJ2-3; DNA: TGTGCCAGCTCACCACTCCTAGCGGGGGGGCCGGGCACAGATACGCAGTATTTT; CDR3: CASSPLLAGGPGTDTQYF
V: TRBV7-9; size: many; length: 16; D: TRBD2; J: TRBJ2-1; DNA: TGTGCCAGCAGCTTAGTCGGCGGGGGACGGGACAATGAGCAGTTCTTC; CDR3: CASSLVGGGRDNEQFF
V: TRBV6-5; size: once; length: 12; D: -; J: TRBJ2-2; DNA: TGTGTCAGCGGGCCTATGACCGGGGAGCTGTTTTTT; CDR3: CVSGPMTGELFF
V: TRBV4-3; size: -; length: 15; D: -; J: TRBJ1-6; DNA: TGCGCCAGCAGCCAAAGTCGAGGGCTGAATTCACCCCTCCACTTT; CDR3: CASSQSRGLNSPLHF
V: TRBV6-5; size: once; length: 16; D: TRBD1; J: TRBJ1-1; DNA: TGTTCCAGCAGTCCAATCAGGGGGGCGATGAACACTGAAGCTTTCTTT; CDR3: CSSSPIRGAMNTEAFF
V: TRBV4-1; size: -; length: 15; D: -; J: TRBJ2-3; DNA: TGCGCCAGCAGCCAAGATTTTAGCGGTACAGATACGCAGTATTTT; CDR3: CASSQDFSGTDTQYF
V: TRBV12-3/TRBV12-4; size: many; length: 15; D: -; J: TRBJ1-3; DNA: TGTGCCAGCAGTATTGACGGAGGCTCTGGAAACACCATATATTTT; CDR3: CASSIDGGSGNTIYF
V: TRBV6-1; size: -; length: 18; D: -; J: TRBJ1-1; DNA: TGTGCCAGCAGTGAAGCATCGGGGGTGGGAAAGGCTAACACTGAAGCTTTCTTT; CDR3: CASSEASGVGKANTEAFF
V: TRBV4-2; size: -; length: 16; D: -; J: TRBJ2-5; DNA: TGTGCCAGCAGCCAAGCGGGACGTACCTACCTGCAGACCCAGTACTTC; CDR3: CASSQAGRTYLQTQYF
V: TRBV10-3; size: few; length: 14; D: -; J: TRBJ1-1; DNA: TGTGCCATCAGTGGACAGAGAATAAACACTGAAGCTTTCTTT; CDR3: CAISGQRINTEAFF
V: TRBV7-9; size: -; length: 16; D: -; J: TRBJ2-1; DNA: TGTGCCAGCAGTCAGACATATAAGAGTACCTACAATGAGCAGTTCTTC; CDR3: CASSQTYKSTYNEQFF
V: TRBV14; size: few; length: 15; D: TRBD1; J: TRBJ2-1; DNA: TGTGCCAGCAGCCAAGCAAGGACAGGACACAATGAGCAGTTCTTC; CDR3: CASSQARTGHNEQFF
V: TRBV5-6; size: -; length: 16; D: TRBD1; J: TRBJ2-3; DNA: TGTGCCAGCAGCACGTACGACAGGGCGAGCACAGATACGCAGTATTTT; CDR3: CASSTYDRASTDTQYF
V: TRBV13; size: -; length: 14; D: TRBD1; J: TRBJ1-2; DNA: TGTGCCAGCAGCCCCGGGACAGGGATAGGAAGCTACACCTTC; CDR3: CASSPGTGIGSYTF
V: TRBV7-9; size: -; length: 13; D: -; J: TRBJ2-5; DNA: TGTGCCAGCAGCTTATTACTAGGAGAGACCCAGTACTTC; CDR3: CASSLLLGETQYF
V: TRBV6-2/TRBV6-3; size: -; length: 14; D: -; J: TRBJ1-1; DNA: TGTGCCAGCAGTCCCTTTGAGCCGAGCACTGAAGCTTTCTTT; CDR3: CASSPFEPSTEAFF
V: TRBV9; size: -; length: 16; D: -; J: TRBJ2-2; DNA: TGTGCCAGCAGCGTAGAGCCAGCCGGTAACACCGGGGAGCTGTTTTTT; CDR3: CASSVEPAGNTGELFF
V: TRBV19; size: many; length: 17; D: TRBD1; J: TRBJ1-2; DNA: TGTGCCAGTAGTTCACCGGGACAGCAAACTACTAACTATGGCTACACCTTC; CDR3: CASSSPGQQTTNYGYTF
V: TRBV12-3/TRBV12-4; size: -; length: 12; D: -; J: TRBJ1-1; DNA: TGTGCCAGCAGCCTTTGGGCCACTGAAGCTTTCTTT; CDR3: CASSLWATEAFF
V: TRBV7-9; size: -; length: 13; D: -; J: TRBJ2-7; DNA: TGTGCCAGCAGCTTAATCCCAGGGAACGAGCAGTACTTC; CDR3: CASSLIPGNEQYF